This T cell receptor (beta chain) is from a study of control samples from healthy donors and cancer patients. With V trimmed by 0 bases and J by 2 bases, 3 bases remained unmatched. Looked up from germline, CDR1 is KGHSH and CDR2 is LQKENI. The CDR3 runs to 17 residues. The table lists this clone with a few counts. Libraries were prepared by immunoSEQ multiplex PCR; TCRdb keeps only in-frame clonotypes and omits some of them. The repertoire holds about 250,000 clones, over 70% seen once, with 13% in the top ten. The rearrangement links TRBV18 to TRBJ2-1; TRBD2 aligns across 11 bases. Source material: PBMCs. The source is a woman aged 60-70 years with lung cancer. For the CDR3, the DNA is TGTGCCAGCTCACCACCGGGACTAGCGGCTCCCTACAATGAGCAGTTCTTC. This encodes CASSPPGLAAPYNEQFF.